Each of the 31 T cell receptor beta chains below was sequenced from the same sample in a study of CD8+ T cells in alopecia areata. cDNA serving as the sequencing template came from extracted, reverse transcribed RNA. The method was immunoSEQ multiplex PCR; TCRdb's version includes in-frame clones alone and lacks a portion of them. The sample has around 300,000 clones, none seen only once; the top ten hold 0.9% to 1.5%. Cells pooled from cutaneous lymph nodes were sorted on CD4, CD8alpha, NKG2D, NKG2ACE and other markers. Sequences were obtained from CD4+ T cells sorted from a lymph node. Receptors were obtained from a C3H/HeJ mouse with alopecia areata. The strain's MHC type: H2-k.

The table lists this clone with a few counts. A much larger clone differs by one base, so this may be a read error. Gene names and germline match the mouse. The CDR3 end falls 4 residues outside the read, so it is completed with the germline J gene. The same CDR3 also results from other DNA sequences found in this sample. The chain combines TRBV19 with TRBJ2-2, with D unclear. V was pared by 0 bases and J by 1 base, with 4 bases between. CDR3 length: 14 residues. Germline V CDR1 and CDR2: FNHDT, SITEND (reference sequence). This CDR3 reads CASSIEGNTGQLYF. CDR3 DNA, as far as it was read: TGTGCCAGCAGTATAGAGGGAAACACCGGG.

In its sample, this clone was seen a few times. The genes are named according to mouse. Incomplete CDR3 DNA: TGTGCCAGCGACTGGGGAAACACCGGG. This translates into CASDWGNTG. In full, the CDR3 is CASDWGNTGQLYF. The chain has TRBV13-2 and TRBJ2-2, with 7 bases matching TRBD2. The sequenced fragment ends 4 residues before the CDR3 boundary, so the rest is inferred from the germline J gene. V was clipped by 6 bases and J by 1 base; unmatched bases: 0. This CDR3 is built from 13 residues. Germline CDR1 is NNHNN and CDR2 is SYGAGS (reference sequence).

Comment on this clone: Gene names refer to mouse genes. The read ends 4 residues early relative to the CDR3; the germline J gene fills the gap. The chain couples TRBV17 to TRBJ1-1; D perhaps matches TRBD1 (6 bases). The CDR3 runs 15 residues. V shed 3 bases and J shed 0 bases, with 11 bases lying between them. From germline, CDR1 is MNHDT and CDR2 YYDKIL. The CDR3 sequence: CASSSLGHANTEVFF. CDR3 DNA, as far as it was read: TGTGCTAGCAGTAGCCTGGGACATGCAAACACA.

This clone appeared a few times. The genes and germline here are from mouse. The CDR3 is cut off 4 residues early in the read; its end comes from the germline J gene. The chain is built from TRBV4 and TRBJ2-2, with D perhaps matching TRBD1 (5 bases). CDR3 length equals 13 residues. The germline gives CDR1 LGHDT, CDR2 YNNKQL (reference sequence). Trimming pared 6 bases from V and 4 bases from J, leaving 9 bases between. This chain's CDR3 is CASRLRATGQLYF. The CDR3 DNA, read in part, is TGTGCCAGCAGACTCAGGGCCACCGGG. Looking up the rest from reference TRBV4 and TRBJ2-2 gives the full variable domain: ETAVFQTPNYHVTQVGNEVSFNCKQTLGHDTMYWYKQDSKKLLKIMFSYNNKQLIVNETVPRRFSPQSSDKAHLNLRIKSVEPEDSAVYLCASRLRATGQLYFGEGSKLTVL.

To note about this clone: Here the gene names and germline are mouse. The read ends 4 residues before the CDR3 terminus; that terminus is restored from the germline J gene. V and J are TRBV21 and TRBJ2-5; 12 bases line up with TRBD2. TRBV21 is flagged as an ORF with uncertain function. The CDR3 runs to 16 residues. CDR3 DNA (partial): TGTGCTAGCAGTCACCTGACTGGGGGGGCGCGGGAC. Its translation is CASSHLTGGARD. The whole CDR3 sequence is CASSHLTGGARDTQYF.

This clone was detected a few times. The listed genes are named as in mouse. The read stops 4 residues short of the end of the CDR3; the missing end is completed from the germline J gene. V usage is TRBV5 and J usage is TRBJ2-5; D is undetermined. The germline V gene has CDR1 LGHNA and CDR2 YNLKQL (reference sequence). CDR3 length: 14 residues. Trimming pared 4 bases from V and 2 bases from J, leaving 10 bases between. The covered CDR3 bases are TGTGCCAGCAGCCCCCGGGTGGGCCAAGAC. As protein: CASSPRVGQD. The complete CDR3 sequence is CASSPRVGQDTQYF.

This clone was detected a few times. Mouse germline and gene names are used. The CDR3 goes on 4 residues after the read ends, and that part is filled in from the germline J gene. The V gene is TRBV14, the J gene TRBJ2-4; 9 bases agree with TRBD1. The CDR3 runs to 16 residues. Germline trimming cut 5 bases from V and 1 base from J; bases unmatched to any gene: 8. Germline-derived CDR1 and CDR2 are SGHDT and FRDEAV. Partial CDR3 DNA: TGTGCCAGCAGACGACAGGGGGAGAAGGGTCAAAAC. This codes for CASRRQGEKGQN. The complete CDR3 reads CASRRQGEKGQNTLYF.

Notes on this clone: The germline and genes are mouse ones. The CDR3 end is not reached by the read, which stops 3 residues before it; the germline J gene fills it in. This rearrangement joins TRBV19 to TRBJ1-6; 7 nucleotides match TRBD1. TRBJ1-6 is an open reading frame whose function is uncertain. Germline CDR1 reads FNHDT; CDR2 reads SITEND (reference sequence). Trimming removed 5 bases from V and 0 bases from J; junction bases left unmatched: 5. This CDR3 has 16 residues. The CDR3: CASSLQGNSYNSPLYF. The covered CDR3 bases are TGTGCCAGCAGCCTACAGGGGAATTCCTATAATTCGCCC.

This clone was seen a few times. Any gene name here is a mouse gene name. The read ends 4 residues before the CDR3 terminus; that terminus is restored from the germline J gene. The V and J genes are TRBV19 and TRBJ2-7; a possible D gene is TRBD1 (6 bases). CDR1 is FNHDT and CDR2 is SITEND in the germline V gene (reference sequence). Trimming cost V 5 bases and J 2 bases, with 11 bases left between them. CDR3 length: 13 amino acids. CDR3 region: CASRPWDTYEQYF. The CDR3 bases that were read are TGTGCCAGCAGACCCTGGGACACCTAT.

This clone was recorded a few times. The listed genes are named as in mouse. The read finishes 4 residues shy of the CDR3 end, and the germline J gene is used to complete it. The rearrangement uses TRBV19 and TRBJ2-2; TRBD1 is a possible D gene (6 bases). Trimming shortened V by 4 bases and J by 4 bases, and 8 bases separated the two germline ends. The CDR3 has 13 residues. Germline V gene lookup returns CDR1 FNHDT and CDR2 SITEND (reference sequence). The DNA read from the CDR3 is TGTGCCAGCAGTCCACAGGGCACCGGG. This encodes CASSPQGTG. The whole CDR3 protein is CASSPQGTGQLYF. The full variable domain, completed using reference TRBV19 and TRBJ2-2, is GGIITQTPKFLIGQEGQKLTLKCQQNFNHDTMYWYRQDSGKGLRLIYYSITENDLQKGDLSEGYDASREKKSSFSLTVTSAQKNEMAVFLCASSPQGTGQLYFGEGSKLTVL.

Notes on this clone: These gene names are mouse names. CDR3 bases read: TGTGCCTGGAGTCGGACAGGGGTAAACTCC. It specifies CAWSRTGVNS. The full CDR3 is CAWSRTGVNSDYTF. The V gene is TRBV31, the J gene TRBJ1-2; 9 nucleotides align to TRBD1. The CDR3 is cut off 4 residues early in the read; its end comes from the germline J gene. There are 14 residues in the CDR3. CDR1 and CDR2 from the germline V gene are GKSSPN and SITVG. The trim removed 1 base at V and 1 base at J, leaving 1 base unmatched.

This clone was seen only a few times. Genes and germline come from the mouse. From the germline J gene comes the end of the CDR3, since the read stops 4 residues before it. The chain is built from TRBV13-1 and TRBJ1-1; the D gene is possibly TRBD1 (6 bases). The CDR3 has 15 amino acids. V was shortened by 2 bases and J by 3 bases, with 14 bases between the two germline ends. Per the germline V gene, CDR1 is NSHNY and CDR2 is SYGAGN. CDR3 bases read: TGTGCCAGCAGTGACCAGGGGAGATACGACACA. Residues: CASSDQGRYDT. The whole CDR3 is CASSDQGRYDTEVFF.

This clone was picked up a small number of times. Each gene name is a mouse one. The read stops 4 residues short of the end of the CDR3; the missing end is completed from the germline J gene. The chain is built from TRBV14 and TRBJ1-1, with D possibly TRBD1 on 6 matching bases. Germline V CDR1 and CDR2: SGHDT, FRDEAV. V gave up 5 bases and J gave up 4 bases, with 12 bases separating them. The CDR3 is made up of 13 amino acids. Partial CDR3 DNA: TGTGCCAGCAGGCGAACAGGGTTCACA. Its protein is CASRRTGFT. The CDR3 in full is CASRRTGFTEVFF.

A remark on this clone: The gene symbols are mouse symbols. The read stops 4 residues short of the end of the CDR3; the missing end is completed from the germline J gene. This specimen includes other DNA sequences encoding the same CDR3. The chain uses TRBV1 and TRBJ2-3; TRBD2 matches 8 bases. Trimming removed 1 base from V and 0 bases from J; junction bases left unmatched: 3. The germline V gene has CDR1 NSQYPW and CDR2 LRSPGD (reference sequence). This CDR3 has 16 amino acids. Partial CDR3 DNA: TGCACCTGCAGTGCAGTGGGGGGGGGTAGTGCAGAA. This gives the protein CTCSAVGGGSAE. Given in full, the CDR3 is CTCSAVGGGSAETLYF.

A word on this clone: The genes and germline here are from mouse. The CDR3 end lies 4 residues beyond the end of the read and is filled in from the germline J gene. The chain links TRBV31 to TRBJ1-2; 7 bases are a match to TRBD1. Trimming removed 0 bases from V and 2 bases from J; junction bases left unmatched: 3. Germline assignment: CDR1 GKSSPN and CDR2 SITVG. The length of the CDR3 is 14 residues. The CDR3 loop reads CAWSLEGQNSDYTF. The CDR3 DNA, read in part, is TGTGCCTGGAGTCTAGAGGGACAGAACTCC.

As regards this clone: Mouse names are used for the genes. Coverage ceases 4 residues before the CDR3 finishes, and the germline J gene fills in the end. This sequence joins TRBV13-1 and TRBJ2-5, with D perhaps TRBD1 (6 bases). The CDR3 spans 13 residues. Germline CDR1 reads NSHNY; CDR2 reads SYGAGN. Partial CDR3 DNA: TGTGCCAGCAGTCAGGACAGAAAAGAC. This gives the protein CASSQDRKD. The full-length CDR3 reads as CASSQDRKDTQYF.

This clone turned up a few times. Gene labels here are mouse ones. The CDR3 end falls 4 residues outside the read, so it is completed with the germline J gene. The identical CDR3 is also encoded by other nucleotide sequences in the sample. This chain uses TRBV3 with TRBJ2-5, with 7 bases aligning to TRBD2. The CDR3 totals 15 residues. The germline V gene has CDR1 SNHLY and CDR2 FYNGKV (reference sequence). V lost 5 bases, J lost 0 bases, and 5 bases stayed unmatched. The covered CDR3 bases are TGTGCCAGCAGCCCCACTGGGGCTAACCAAGAC. The encoded protein is CASSPTGANQD. From start to end, the CDR3 is CASSPTGANQDTQYF.

Details on this clone: Gene names are the mouse ones. The read halts 4 residues ahead of the CDR3 end, with the missing end drawn from the germline J gene. Within the sample, other DNA sequences also encode this same CDR3. V and J are TRBV13-2 and TRBJ2-1, with a weak D call TRBD2 (5 bases). V dropped 0 bases and J dropped 1 base, with 8 bases sitting between them. Germline-derived CDR1 and CDR2 are NNHNN and SYGAGS (reference sequence). The CDR3 has 15 amino acids. The DNA read from the CDR3 is TGTGCCAGCGGTGATGCGCTGGGCAACTATGCT. It specifies CASGDALGNYA. In full, the CDR3 is CASGDALGNYAEQFF.

On this clone: Mouse gene names apply. The sequenced part of the CDR3 DNA is TGTGCCAGCAGAAACTGGGGGGACTCCTAT. Its translation: CASRNWGDSY. The entire CDR3 sequence reads CASRNWGDSYEQYF. This chain joins TRBV14 and TRBJ2-7; 9 bases align to TRBD2. The DNA ends 4 residues before the CDR3 does, and the rest of the CDR3 is filled in from the germline J gene. V was clipped by 5 bases and J by 0 bases; unmatched bases: 3. Germline lookup yields CDR1 SGHDT and CDR2 FRDEAV. This CDR3 has 14 residues.

Concerning this clone: The gene names here belong to mouse. The DNA ends 4 residues before the CDR3 does, and the rest of the CDR3 is filled in from the germline J gene. V usage is TRBV13-1 and J usage is TRBJ1-1; D is possibly TRBD1 (6 bases). The CDR3 spans 10 residues. CDR1 NSHNY and CDR2 SYGAGN come from the germline V gene. Partial CDR3 DNA: TGTGCCAGCAGGGACAGA. Translating gives CASRDR. The full-length CDR3 reads as CASRDREVFF.

A word on this clone: Germline and genes: mouse. The read gets to within 4 residues of the CDR3 end, and the germline J gene fills in the rest. Other DNA sequences of this sample code for an identical CDR3. The V call is TRBV19, the J call TRBJ2-1; 7 positions agree with TRBD2. The CDR3 extends over 15 amino acids. The junction had 2 bases not matched to a gene; V was cut back by 0 bases and J by 2 bases. Germline CDR1 and CDR2: FNHDT and SITEND (reference sequence). The CDR3 protein is CASSIGLGDYAEQFF. The DNA read from the CDR3 is TGTGCCAGCAGTATAGGGCTGGGGGACTATGCT.

This clone occurred a few times. The gene names here belong to mouse. Read coverage stops 3 residues before the CDR3 terminus; the germline J gene supplies the remainder. This chain uses TRBV1 with TRBJ1-6; D is unclear. Being an ORF, TRBJ1-6 has a function that is uncertain. The CDR3 is made up of 16 amino acids. V shed 3 bases and J shed 0 bases, with 9 bases lying between them. The germline CDR1 and CDR2 sequences are NSQYPW and LRSPGD (reference sequence). The DNA read from the CDR3 is TGCACCTGCAGTGCGCCCAGAAATTCCTATAATTCGCCC. Protein: CTCSAPRNSYNSP. The complete CDR3 protein is CTCSAPRNSYNSPLYF.

A note on this clone: Gene names denote mouse genes. The observed sequence ends 4 residues before the CDR3 terminus, with the missing tail filled in from the germline J gene. V is TRBV13-3 and J is TRBJ1-1, with D perhaps TRBD1 (6 bases). The CDR3 runs 12 residues. In germline, CDR1 is NNHDY, CDR2 SYVADS. Partial CDR3 DNA: TGTGCCAGCAGTTCTGACAGGAGA. Translated: CASSSDRR. The CDR3 in full is CASSSDRREVFF.

As for this clone: Here the gene names and germline are mouse. Read data end 4 residues before the CDR3 end; the end is taken from the germline J gene. This chain joins TRBV13-3 and TRBJ2-3; TRBD2 might be the D (6 bases). This CDR3 is built from 15 residues. Germline values: CDR1 NNHDY, CDR2 SYVADS. V shed 5 bases and J shed 0 bases, with 13 bases lying between them. CDR3 amino acids: CASRPGLFSAETLYF. CDR3 bases read: TGTGCCAGCAGGCCGGGACTTTTTAGTGCAGAA.

This clone was seen a handful of times. Mouse gene names apply. The CDR3 end lies 4 residues beyond the end of the read and is filled in from the germline J gene. Other nucleotide sequences in the sample specify the same CDR3. The chain carries TRBV5 and TRBJ2-3; TRBD1 matches 7 bases. The CDR3 sequence is 16 residues long. V gave up 0 bases and J gave up 0 bases; unmatched junction bases: 3. CDR1 and CDR2 from the germline V gene are LGHNA and YNLKQL (reference sequence). CDR3 DNA (partial): TGTGCCAGCAGCCAAGACAGGGGGAGTAGTGCAGAA. It translates to CASSQDRGSSAE. The whole CDR3 protein reads CASSQDRGSSAETLYF.

As for this clone: Gene names follow the mouse nomenclature. The same CDR3 also results from other DNA sequences found in this sample. CDR3 loop: CTCSGDWGYAEQFF. The covered CDR3 bases are TGCACCTGCAGTGGGGACTGGGGGTATGCT. V and J are TRBV1 and TRBJ2-1; TRBD2 matches at 11 bases. The read ends 4 residues early relative to the CDR3; the germline J gene fills the gap. Unmatched junction bases numbered 0, after V lost 4 bases and J lost 4 bases. The CDR3 is 14 residues long. Per the germline V gene, CDR1 is NSQYPW and CDR2 is LRSPGD (reference sequence).

To note about this clone: The gene symbols are mouse symbols. The missing CDR3 end, 3 residues past where the read stops, is filled in from the germline J gene. Other DNA sequences from this sample encode an identical CDR3 as well. This chain connects TRBV13-2 to TRBJ1-6; D possibly corresponds to TRBD1 (6 bases). TRBJ1-6 is assigned to the ORF class and has an uncertain function. The germline V gene has CDR1 NNHNN and CDR2 SYGAGS (reference sequence). The V and J ends lost 0 bases and 7 bases respectively, with 8 bases between them. The CDR3 is 14 amino acids. The CDR3 sequence is CASGDAQGNSPLYF. The CDR3 bases that were read are TGTGCCAGCGGTGATGCCCAGGGGAATTCGCCC.

At least ten counts were recorded for this clone. Gene names are the mouse ones. The read stops 4 residues short of the end of the CDR3; the missing end is completed from the germline J gene. The chain has TRBV12-1 and TRBJ1-2; 7 positions match TRBD1. After removal of 0 bases from V and 0 bases from J, the junction contained 3 bases not matched to a gene. The CDR3 totals 15 residues. Germline loops: CDR1 SGHSN, CDR2 HYEKVE. The sequenced CDR3 bases are TGTGCCAGCTCTCTCGAGGGACAGTCAAACTCC. Amino acids: CASSLEGQSNS. The entire CDR3 protein reads CASSLEGQSNSDYTF.

This clone was found many times. Genes and germline come from the mouse. The read terminates 4 residues ahead of where the CDR3 ends, so the germline J gene completes it. This chain uses TRBV1 with TRBJ1-2, with D possibly TRBD1 on 5 matching bases. The V gene lost 2 bases and the J gene lost 4 bases, with 5 bases spanning the gap. The CDR3 runs 12 residues. Germline assignment: CDR1 NSQYPW and CDR2 LRSPGD (reference sequence). CDR3 DNA (partial): TGCACCTGCAGTGCACAGGGCTCC. This sequence encodes CTCSAQGS. The entire CDR3 protein reads CTCSAQGSDYTF.

This clone was counted a few times. The gene names given are mouse names. The sequence runs out 4 residues before the end of the CDR3; the remainder is reconstructed from the germline J gene. The V gene is TRBV13-1, the J gene TRBJ1-2; D gene ambiguous. The CDR3 runs 14 residues. Germline V gene lookup returns CDR1 NSHNY and CDR2 SYGAGN. V shed 0 bases and J shed 3 bases, with 9 bases lying between them. CDR3 residues: CASSDEWGDSDYTF. Partial CDR3 DNA: TGTGCCAGCAGTGATGAGTGGGGAGACTCC.

As for this clone: The listed genes are named as in mouse. With the read ending 4 residues before the CDR3 end, the germline J gene is used to fill in that end. The same CDR3 arises from other DNA sequences in this sample as well. The V gene is TRBV13-1, the J gene TRBJ2-5, with TRBD1 identical over 11 bases. V was pared by 0 bases and J by 3 bases, with 3 bases of the junction left unmatched. This CDR3 spans 16 amino acids. CDR1 is NSHNY, CDR2 SYGAGN, per germline. The CDR3 sequence: CASSDAGTGGQDTQYF. CDR3 bases read: TGTGCCAGCAGTGATGCCGGGACAGGGGGACAAGAC.